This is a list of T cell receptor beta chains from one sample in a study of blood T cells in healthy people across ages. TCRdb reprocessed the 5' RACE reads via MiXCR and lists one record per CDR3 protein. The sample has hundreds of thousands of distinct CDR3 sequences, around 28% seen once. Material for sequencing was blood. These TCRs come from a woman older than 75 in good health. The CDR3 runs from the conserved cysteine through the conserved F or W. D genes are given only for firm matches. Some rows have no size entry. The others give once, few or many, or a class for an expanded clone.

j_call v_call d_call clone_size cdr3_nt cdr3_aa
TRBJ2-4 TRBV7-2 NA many TGTGCCAGCAGCTTAGATCACAGGGTAGCCAAAAACATTCAGTACTTC CASSLDHRVAKNIQYF
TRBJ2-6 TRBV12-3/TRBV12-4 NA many TGTGCCAGCAGAGTGGGACAATCTGGGGCCAACGTCCTGACTTTC CASRVGQSGANVLTF
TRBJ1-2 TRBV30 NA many TGTGCCTGGAGTTTTACCTCGAGTGGCTACACCTTC CAWSFTSSGYTF
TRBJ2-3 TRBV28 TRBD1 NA TGTGCCAGCAGTCCTCTGGGACAGGCAACAGATACGCAGTATTTT CASSPLGQATDTQYF
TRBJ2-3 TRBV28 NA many TGTGCCAGCAGTTTTGCTGCTGCGACACCGCCAGATACGCAGTATTTT CASSFAAATPPDTQYF
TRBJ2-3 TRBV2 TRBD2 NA TGTGCCAGCAGTGGAGGTTTAGGGACTAGCAGCTTATCCACAGATACGCAGTATTTT CASSGGLGTSSLSTDTQYF
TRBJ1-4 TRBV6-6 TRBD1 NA TGTGTCAGCATCCGCGGCAGGGGGGTTTTTGGTGAAAAACTGTTTTTT CVSIRGRGVFGEKLFF
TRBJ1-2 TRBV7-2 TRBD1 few TGTGCCAGCTCCGGACAGGGGCCCGGAACTCACTATGGCTACACCTTC CASSGQGPGTHYGYTF
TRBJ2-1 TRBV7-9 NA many TGTGCCTCGGGCAGCAGACATGAGCAGTTCTTC CASGSRHEQFF
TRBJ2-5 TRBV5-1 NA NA TGCGCCAGCGGGCCCGGGACGGCCAACAGGGAGACCCAGTACTTC CASGPGTANRETQYF
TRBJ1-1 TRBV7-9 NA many TGTGCCAGCAGCTTTCAGGGGAACACTGAAGCTTTCTTT CASSFQGNTEAFF
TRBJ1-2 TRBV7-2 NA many TGTGCCAGCAGCCACCGGGGGAACTATGGCTACACCTTC CASSHRGNYGYTF
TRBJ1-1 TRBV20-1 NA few TGCAGTGCTAGGCCAGGACAGAATAAAGTGAACACTGAAGCTTTCTTT CSARPGQNKVNTEAFF
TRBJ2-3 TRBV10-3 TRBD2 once TGTGCCATCAGTGAACCGGGGGGGGACACAGATACGCAGTATTTT CAISEPGGDTDTQYF
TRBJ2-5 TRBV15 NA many TGTGCCACCAGCAGAGAGGCGGTTTCGGGGGAGACCCAGTACTTC CATSREAVSGETQYF
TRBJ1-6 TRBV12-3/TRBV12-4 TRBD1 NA TGTGCCAGCAGTCCGAGAGGCAGGGGGGGGAGTTCACCCCTCCACTTT CASSPRGRGGSSPLHF
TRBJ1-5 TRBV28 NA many TGTGCCAGCAGTGGAACTCAGCCCCAGCATTTT CASSGTQPQHF
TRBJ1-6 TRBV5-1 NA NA TGCGCCAGAAAGTTGACCGGACGAGGGGCACCCCTCCACTTT CARKLTGRGAPLHF
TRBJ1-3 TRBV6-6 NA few TGTGCCAGCAGCCACCAGGGCTCTGGAAACACCATATATTTT CASSHQGSGNTIYF
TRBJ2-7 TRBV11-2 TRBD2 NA TGTGCCAGCATGGGACTAGCGGACCCTAGCTCCTACGAGCAGTACTTC CASMGLADPSSYEQYF
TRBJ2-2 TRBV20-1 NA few TGCAGTGCTAGTCTCGAGGGCTCCGGGGAGCTGTTTTTT CSASLEGSGELFF
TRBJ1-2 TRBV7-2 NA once TGTGCCAGCAGCCCAACCGGAGGGCACGCACGCTATGGCTACACCTTC CASSPTGGHARYGYTF
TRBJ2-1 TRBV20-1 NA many TGCAGTGCCCGAACGAGCGTTGGGGTGTGGAATGAGCAGTTCTTC CSARTSVGVWNEQFF
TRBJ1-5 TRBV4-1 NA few TGCGCCAGCAGCCAAGAAGGATTGGCAGCGGAACTTAATCAGCCCCAGCATTTT CASSQEGLAAELNQPQHF
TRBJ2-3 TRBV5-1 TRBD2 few TGCGCCAGCAGGCCTCGGTGCGGGGGGTCCACAGATACGCAGTATTTT CASRPRCGGSTDTQYF
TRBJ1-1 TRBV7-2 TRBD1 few TGTGCCAGAGGGGACAGTCAGAACACTGAAGCTTTCTTT CARGDSQNTEAFF
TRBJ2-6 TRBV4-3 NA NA TGCGCCAGCAGCCATGGCAACAGGGGAGGGGGGGCCAACGTCCGGACTTTC CASSHGNRGGGANVRTF
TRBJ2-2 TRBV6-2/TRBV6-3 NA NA TGTGCCAGCAGCCCTACAGTAAACACCGGGGAGCTGTTTTTT CASSPTVNTGELFF